This entry features one T cell receptor (beta chain) sequence. The sample comes from a study of identical twins' blood T cells. In germline, CDR1 is MNHEY, CDR2 SVGAGI. Losses at the gene ends were 10 bases for V and 3 bases for J; bases not matched to a gene: 9. CDR3 length equals 15 residues. TCR cDNA libraries were made from RNA using a previously described, modified protocol. TCRdb analysed the 5' RACE reads with MiXCR anew, one entry per CDR3 protein. This table has hundreds of thousands of distinct CDR3 sequences, roughly 31% appearing once. The material sequenced was PBMCs. This sequence was found in a woman aged 18-50 years in good health. V gene TRBV6-5 combines with J gene TRBJ2-3, with 11 bases fitting TRBD1. CDR3 sequence: CATQRDRGVTDTQYF. Here the CDR3 DNA reads TGTGCCACACAGAGGGACAGGGGGGTGACAGATACGCAGTATTTT.